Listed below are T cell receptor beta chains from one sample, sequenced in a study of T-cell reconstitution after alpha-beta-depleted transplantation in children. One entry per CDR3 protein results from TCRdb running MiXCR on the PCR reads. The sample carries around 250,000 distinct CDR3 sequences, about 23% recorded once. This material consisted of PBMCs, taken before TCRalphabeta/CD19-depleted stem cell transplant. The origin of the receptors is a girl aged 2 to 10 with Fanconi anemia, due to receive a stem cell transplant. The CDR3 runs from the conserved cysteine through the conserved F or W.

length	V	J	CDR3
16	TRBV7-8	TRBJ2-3	CASSSLAGGSTDTQYF
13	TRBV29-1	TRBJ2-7	CSVEGQGTYEQYF
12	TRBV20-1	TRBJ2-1	CSASRLAFKQFF
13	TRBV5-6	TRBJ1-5	CASSPGSEQPQHF
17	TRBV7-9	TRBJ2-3	CASSSYGLPRLTDTQYF
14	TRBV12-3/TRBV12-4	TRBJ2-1	CASSFTSGYNEQFF
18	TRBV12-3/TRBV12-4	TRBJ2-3	CASSDRVRLAGGSDTQYF
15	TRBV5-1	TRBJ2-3	CASSLGGTLADTQYF
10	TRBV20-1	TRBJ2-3	CSASDSLQYF
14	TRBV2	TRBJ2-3	CASNAVAVEDTQYF
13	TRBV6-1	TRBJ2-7	CASSQSVFYEQYF
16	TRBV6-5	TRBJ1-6	CASSYDQGVDNSPLHF
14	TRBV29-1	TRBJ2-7	CSVAPLAGGPEQYF
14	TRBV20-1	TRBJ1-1	CSGAGGALNTEAFF
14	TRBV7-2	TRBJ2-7	CASSLIGSSYEQYF
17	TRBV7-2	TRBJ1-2	CASSLFGWGQSYYGYTF
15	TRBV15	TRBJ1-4	CATSSGKGGHEKLFF
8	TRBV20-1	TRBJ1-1	CSAPWAFF
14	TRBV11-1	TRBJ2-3	CASLQGVGTDTQYF